This T cell receptor (beta chain) comes out of a study of response to subunit inactivated influenza vaccine. Findings and limits, study-wide: Few new T cells, the authors suggested, are recruited by each seasonal influenza vaccination.

One entry per CDR3 protein results from TCRdb running MiXCR on the RT-PCR reads. Altogether roughly 780,000 distinct CDR3 sequences are present, under 20% being singletons, with the ten largest covering 11%. A note on this clonotype: The antigen remains undetermined.

The CDR3 runs 14 residues. Per germline, CDR1 SGHTA and CDR2 FQGNSA. Deletions cut 1 base from V and 8 bases from J, with 15 bases between. The clonotype originates from a man in his fifties or sixties who received an inactivated influenza vaccine. The chain recombines TRBV7-2 with TRBJ2-7; D tentatively reads TRBD1 or TRBD2 (6 bases each). The specimen was PBMCs from blood, collected about 5 days after vaccination. The CDR3 sequence is CASSLGGDISQQYF. For the CDR3, the DNA is TGTGCCAGCAGCTTAGGGGGGGACATCTCTCAGCAGTACTTC.